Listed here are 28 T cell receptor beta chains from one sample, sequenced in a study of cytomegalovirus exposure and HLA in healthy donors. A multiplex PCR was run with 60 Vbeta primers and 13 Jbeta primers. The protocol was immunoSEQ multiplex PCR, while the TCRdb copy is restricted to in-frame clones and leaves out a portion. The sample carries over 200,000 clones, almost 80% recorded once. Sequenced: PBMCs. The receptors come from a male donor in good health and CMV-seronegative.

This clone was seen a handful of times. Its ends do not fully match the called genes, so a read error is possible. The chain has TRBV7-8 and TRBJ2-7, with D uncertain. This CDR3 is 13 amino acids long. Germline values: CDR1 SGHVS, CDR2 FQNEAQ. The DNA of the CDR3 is TGTGCCAGCAGCTTCAGACTCTCCTCCGAGCAGTACTTC. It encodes CASSFRLSSEQYF.

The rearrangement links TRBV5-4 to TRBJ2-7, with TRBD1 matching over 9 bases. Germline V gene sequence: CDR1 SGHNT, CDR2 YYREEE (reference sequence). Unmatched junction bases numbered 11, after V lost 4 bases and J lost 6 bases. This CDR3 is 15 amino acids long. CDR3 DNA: TGTGCCAGCAGCGCGGGGACAGGGAGCTGGTCCGAGCAGTACTTC. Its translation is CASSAGTGSWSEQYF.

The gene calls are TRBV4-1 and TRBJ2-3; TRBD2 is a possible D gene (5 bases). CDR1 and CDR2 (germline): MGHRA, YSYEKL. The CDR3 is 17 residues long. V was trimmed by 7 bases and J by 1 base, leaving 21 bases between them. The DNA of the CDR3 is TGCGCCAGCACTTCCACCTCACGGGGATTCGGCACAGATACGCAGTATTTT. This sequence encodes CASTSTSRGFGTDTQYF.

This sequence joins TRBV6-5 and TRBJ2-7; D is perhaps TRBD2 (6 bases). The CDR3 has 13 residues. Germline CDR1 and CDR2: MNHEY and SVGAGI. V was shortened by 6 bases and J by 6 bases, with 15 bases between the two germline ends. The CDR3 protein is CASSSGLKGEQYF. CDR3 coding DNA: TGTGCCAGCAGCTCGGGACTCAAGGGCGAGCAGTACTTC.

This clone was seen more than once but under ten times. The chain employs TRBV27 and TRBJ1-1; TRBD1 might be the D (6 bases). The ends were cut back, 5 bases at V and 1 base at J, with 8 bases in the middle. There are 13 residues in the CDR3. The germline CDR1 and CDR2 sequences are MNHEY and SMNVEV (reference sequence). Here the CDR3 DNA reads TGTGCCAGCAGTGTGACAGGGAACACTGAAGCTTTCTTT. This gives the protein CASSVTGNTEAFF.

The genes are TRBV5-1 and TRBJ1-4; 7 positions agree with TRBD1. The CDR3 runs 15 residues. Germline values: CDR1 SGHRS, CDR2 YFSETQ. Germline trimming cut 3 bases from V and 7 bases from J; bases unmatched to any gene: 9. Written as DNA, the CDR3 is TGCGCCAGCAGCTCGGGACAGCGGGCAGTTGAAAAACTGTTTTTT. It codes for CASSSGQRAVEKLFF.

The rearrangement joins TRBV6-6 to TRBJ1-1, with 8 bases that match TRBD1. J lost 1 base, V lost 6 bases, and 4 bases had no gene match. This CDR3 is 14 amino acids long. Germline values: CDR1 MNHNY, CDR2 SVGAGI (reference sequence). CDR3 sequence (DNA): TGTGCCAGCAGGGACAGGGTCGGGAACACTGAAGCTTTCTTT. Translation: CASRDRVGNTEAFF.

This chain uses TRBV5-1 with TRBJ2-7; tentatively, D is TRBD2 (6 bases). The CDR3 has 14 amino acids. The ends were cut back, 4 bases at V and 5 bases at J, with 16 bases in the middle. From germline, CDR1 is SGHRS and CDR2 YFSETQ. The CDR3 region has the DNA TGCGCCAGCAGCCGGGACTCTCGTCTCCACGAGCAGTACTTC. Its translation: CASSRDSRLHEQYF.

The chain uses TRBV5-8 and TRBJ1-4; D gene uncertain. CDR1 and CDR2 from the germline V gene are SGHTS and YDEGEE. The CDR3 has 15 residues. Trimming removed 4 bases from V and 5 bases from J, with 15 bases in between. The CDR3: CASSPGRVSNEKLFF. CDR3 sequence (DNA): TGTGCCAGCAGCCCCGGGAGGGTCTCGAATGAAAAACTGTTTTTT.

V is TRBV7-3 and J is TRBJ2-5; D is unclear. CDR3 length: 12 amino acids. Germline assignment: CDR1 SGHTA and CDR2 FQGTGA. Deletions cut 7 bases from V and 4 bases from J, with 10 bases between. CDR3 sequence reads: CASILASETQYF. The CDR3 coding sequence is TGTGCCAGCATTCTGGCCTCAGAGACCCAGTACTTC.

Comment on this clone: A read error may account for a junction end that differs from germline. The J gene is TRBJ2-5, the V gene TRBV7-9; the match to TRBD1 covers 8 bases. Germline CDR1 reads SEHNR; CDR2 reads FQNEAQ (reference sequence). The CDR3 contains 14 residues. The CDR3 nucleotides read TGTTCCAGCAGCTTAGCACAGGGGGTAGAGACCCAGTACTTC. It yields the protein CSSSLAQGVETQYF.

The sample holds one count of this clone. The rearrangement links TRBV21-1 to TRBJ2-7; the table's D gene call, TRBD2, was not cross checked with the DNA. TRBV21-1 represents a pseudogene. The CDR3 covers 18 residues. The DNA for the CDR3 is TGTGCCAGCAGCAAGCGACCAACGGGACTAGCGACGCTCTACGAGCAGTACTTC. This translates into CASSKRPTGLATLYEQYF.

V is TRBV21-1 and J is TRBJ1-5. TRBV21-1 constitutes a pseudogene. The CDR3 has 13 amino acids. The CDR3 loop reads CASSKFGGEPQHF. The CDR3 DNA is TGTGCCAGCAGCAAATTCGGGGGTGAGCCCCAGCATTTT.

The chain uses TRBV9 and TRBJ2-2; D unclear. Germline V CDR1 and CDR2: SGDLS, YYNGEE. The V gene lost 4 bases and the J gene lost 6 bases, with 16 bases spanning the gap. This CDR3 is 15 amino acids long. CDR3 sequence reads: CASSPSAERPGELFF. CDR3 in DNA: TGTGCCAGCAGCCCTTCTGCGGAGAGGCCCGGGGAGCTGTTTTTT.

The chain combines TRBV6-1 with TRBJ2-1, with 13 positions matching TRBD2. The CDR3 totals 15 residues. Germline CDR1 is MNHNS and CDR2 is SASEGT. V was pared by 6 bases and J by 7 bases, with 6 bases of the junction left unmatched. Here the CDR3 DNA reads TGTGCCAGCAGGCTTGGACTAGCGGGAGTGAATGAGCAGTTCTTC. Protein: CASRLGLAGVNEQFF.

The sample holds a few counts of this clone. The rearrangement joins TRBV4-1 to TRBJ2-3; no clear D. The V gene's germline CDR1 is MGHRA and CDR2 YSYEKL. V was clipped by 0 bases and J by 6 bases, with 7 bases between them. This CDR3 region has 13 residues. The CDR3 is CASSQEGVDTQYF. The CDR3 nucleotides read TGCGCCAGCAGCCAAGAGGGCGTCGATACGCAGTATTTT.

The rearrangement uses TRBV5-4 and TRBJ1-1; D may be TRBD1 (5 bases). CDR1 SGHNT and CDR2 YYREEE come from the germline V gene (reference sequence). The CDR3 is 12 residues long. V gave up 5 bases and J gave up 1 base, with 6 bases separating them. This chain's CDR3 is CASRGRNTEAFF. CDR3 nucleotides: TGTGCCAGCAGGGGGCGGAACACTGAAGCTTTCTTT.

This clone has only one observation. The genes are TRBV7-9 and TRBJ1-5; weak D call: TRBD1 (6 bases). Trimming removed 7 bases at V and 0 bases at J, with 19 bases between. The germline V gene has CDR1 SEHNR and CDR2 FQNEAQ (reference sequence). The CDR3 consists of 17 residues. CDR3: CASTQGSLPISNQPQHF. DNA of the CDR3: TGTGCCAGCACCCAGGGGTCCTTACCTATTAGCAATCAGCCCCAGCATTTT.

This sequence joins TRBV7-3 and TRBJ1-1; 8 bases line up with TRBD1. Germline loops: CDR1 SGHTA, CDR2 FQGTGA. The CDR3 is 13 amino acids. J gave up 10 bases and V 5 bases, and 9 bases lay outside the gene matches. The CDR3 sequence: CASSEDRVQRAFF. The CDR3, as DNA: TGTGCCAGCAGCGAGGACAGGGTGCAGCGAGCTTTCTTT. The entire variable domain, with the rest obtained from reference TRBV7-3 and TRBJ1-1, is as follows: GAGVSQTPSNKVTEKGKYVELRCDPISGHTALYWYRQSLGQGPEFLIYFQGTGAADDSGLPNDRFFAVRPEGSVSTLKIQRTERGDSAVYLCASSEDRVQRAFFGQGTRLTVV.

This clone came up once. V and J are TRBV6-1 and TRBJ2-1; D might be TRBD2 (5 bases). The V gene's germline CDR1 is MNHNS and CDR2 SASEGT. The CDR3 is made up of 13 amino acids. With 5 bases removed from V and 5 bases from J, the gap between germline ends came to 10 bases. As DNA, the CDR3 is TGTGCCAGCAGTAAGGGAGTGCACAATGAGCAGTTCTTC. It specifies CASSKGVHNEQFF.

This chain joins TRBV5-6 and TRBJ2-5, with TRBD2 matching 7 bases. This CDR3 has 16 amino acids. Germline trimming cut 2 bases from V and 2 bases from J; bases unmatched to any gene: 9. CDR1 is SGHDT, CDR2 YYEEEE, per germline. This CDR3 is CASSFKGEGTQETQYF. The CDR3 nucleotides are TGTGCCAGCAGCTTTAAAGGGGAGGGGACTCAAGAGACCCAGTACTTC.

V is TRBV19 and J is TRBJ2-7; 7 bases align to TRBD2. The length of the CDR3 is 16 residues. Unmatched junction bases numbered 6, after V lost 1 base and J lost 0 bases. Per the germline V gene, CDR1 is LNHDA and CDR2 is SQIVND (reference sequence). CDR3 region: CASSIVPSGLSYEQYF. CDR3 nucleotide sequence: TGTGCCAGTAGTATAGTACCTAGCGGACTCTCCTACGAGCAGTACTTC.

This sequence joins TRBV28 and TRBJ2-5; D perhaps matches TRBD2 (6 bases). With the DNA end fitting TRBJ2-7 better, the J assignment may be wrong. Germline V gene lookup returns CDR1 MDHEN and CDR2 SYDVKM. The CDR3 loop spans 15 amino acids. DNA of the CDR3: TGTGCCAGCAGTTCTGTAGCGGATTCGCTCTACGAGCAGTACTTC. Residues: CASSSVADSLYEQYF.

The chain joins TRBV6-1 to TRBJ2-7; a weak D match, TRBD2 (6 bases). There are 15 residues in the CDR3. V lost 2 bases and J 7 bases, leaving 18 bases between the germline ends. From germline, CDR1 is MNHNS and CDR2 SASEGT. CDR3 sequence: CASSERDSLSTEQYF. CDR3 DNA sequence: TGTGCCAGCAGTGAAAGGGACTCTCTCTCAACGGAGCAGTACTTC.

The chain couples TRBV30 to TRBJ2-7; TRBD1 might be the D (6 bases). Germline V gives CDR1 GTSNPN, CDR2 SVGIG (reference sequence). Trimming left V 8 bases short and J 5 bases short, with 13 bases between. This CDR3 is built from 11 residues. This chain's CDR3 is CAGSRGDEQYF. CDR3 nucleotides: TGTGCCGGATCCAGGGGAGACGAGCAGTACTTC.

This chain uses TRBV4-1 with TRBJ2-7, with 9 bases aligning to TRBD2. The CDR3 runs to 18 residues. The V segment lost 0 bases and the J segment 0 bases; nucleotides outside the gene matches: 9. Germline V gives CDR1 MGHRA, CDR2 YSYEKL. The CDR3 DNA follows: TGCGCCAGCAGCCAAGATCAAGCGGGAGGCACAATCTCCTACGAGCAGTACTTC. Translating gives CASSQDQAGGTISYEQYF.

Here the CDR3 reads CASTARGQDIQYF. The DNA for the CDR3 is TGTGCCAGCACCGCCCGGGGACAGGATATTCAGTACTTC. The rearrangement joins TRBV5-6 to TRBJ2-4; 8 nucleotides agree with TRBD1. In germline, CDR1 is SGHDT, CDR2 YYEEEE. V dropped 6 bases and J dropped 10; count of bases not matched to a gene: 9. The CDR3 consists of 13 residues.

CDR3 coding DNA: TGTGCCAGCAGTGAACAGGGATACGTCCCTGGGGCCAACGTCCTGACTTTC. Translation: CASSEQGYVPGANVLTF. The chain employs TRBV6-1 and TRBJ2-6; D is perhaps TRBD1 (5 bases). Germline V gene sequence: CDR1 MNHNS, CDR2 SASEGT. Trimming removed 2 bases at V and 2 bases at J, with 13 bases between. The CDR3 loop spans 17 amino acids.